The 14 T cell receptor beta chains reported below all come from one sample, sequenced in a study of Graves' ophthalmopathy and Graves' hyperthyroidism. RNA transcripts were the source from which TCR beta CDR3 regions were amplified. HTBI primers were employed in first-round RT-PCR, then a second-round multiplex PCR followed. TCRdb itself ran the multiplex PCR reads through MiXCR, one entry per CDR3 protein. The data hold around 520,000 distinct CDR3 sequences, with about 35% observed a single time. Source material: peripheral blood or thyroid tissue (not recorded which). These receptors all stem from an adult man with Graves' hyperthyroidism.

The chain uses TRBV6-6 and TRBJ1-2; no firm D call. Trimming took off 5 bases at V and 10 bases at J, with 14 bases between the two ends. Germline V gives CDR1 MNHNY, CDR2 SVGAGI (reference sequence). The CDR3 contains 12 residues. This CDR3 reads CASSEVDEPYTF. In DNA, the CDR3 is TGTGCCAGCAGTGAAGTGGACGAACCCTACACCTTC.

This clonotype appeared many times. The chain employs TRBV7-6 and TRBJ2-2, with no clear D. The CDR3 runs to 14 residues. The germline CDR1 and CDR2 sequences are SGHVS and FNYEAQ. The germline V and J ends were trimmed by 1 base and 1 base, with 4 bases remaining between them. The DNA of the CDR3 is TGTGCCAGCAGCTTAGAGGGGAACACCGGGGAGCTGTTTTTT. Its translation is CASSLEGNTGELFF.

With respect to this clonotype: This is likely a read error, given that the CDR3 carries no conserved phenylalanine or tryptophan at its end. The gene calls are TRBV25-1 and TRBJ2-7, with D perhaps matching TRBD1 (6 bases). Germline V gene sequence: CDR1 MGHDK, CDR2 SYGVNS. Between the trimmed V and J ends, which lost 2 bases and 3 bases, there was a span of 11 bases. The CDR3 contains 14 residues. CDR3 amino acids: CASSEGGRYYEQYL. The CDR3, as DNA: TGTGCCAGCAGTGAAGGGGGCAGGTACTACGAGCAGTACCTC.

The CDR3 DNA is TGCAGTGCTTGGGGCGGGGTCAATGAGCAGTACTTC. It codes for CSAWGGVNEQYF. The chain couples TRBV20-1 to TRBJ2-7, with D tentatively TRBD2 (6 bases). This CDR3 region has 12 residues. The ends were cut back, 5 bases at V and 7 bases at J, with 15 bases in the middle. Germline values: CDR1 DFQATT, CDR2 SNEGSKA (reference sequence).

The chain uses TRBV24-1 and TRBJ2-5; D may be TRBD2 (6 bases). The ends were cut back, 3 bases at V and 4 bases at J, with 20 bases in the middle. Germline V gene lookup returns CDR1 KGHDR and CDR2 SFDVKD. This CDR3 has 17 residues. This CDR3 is CATSDRSWDQEGETQYF. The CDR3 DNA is TGTGCCACCAGTGATCGGTCCTGGGACCAGGAGGGAGAGACCCAGTACTTC.

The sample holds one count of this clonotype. Written as DNA, the CDR3 is TGTGCCAGCAGCTATGGGGCCCAATCGAGGCAGTTCTTC. Its translation: CASSYGAQSRQFF. V is TRBV7-3 and J is TRBJ2-5, with a tentative D call TRBD1 (5 bases). Near its end, the DNA agrees better with TRBJ2-1, so the J call may be wrong. The CDR3 is 13 residues long. Germline lookup yields CDR1 SGHTA and CDR2 FQGTGA.

The CDR3 sequence is CASSLRWSRETQYF. DNA for the CDR3: TGTGCCAGCAGTTTAAGGTGGAGCCGAGAGACCCAGTACTTC. This rearrangement joins TRBV28 to TRBJ2-5; D unresolved. There are 14 residues in the CDR3. Trimming removed 2 bases at V and 4 bases at J, with 11 bases between. CDR1 and CDR2 from the germline V gene are MDHEN and SYDVKM.

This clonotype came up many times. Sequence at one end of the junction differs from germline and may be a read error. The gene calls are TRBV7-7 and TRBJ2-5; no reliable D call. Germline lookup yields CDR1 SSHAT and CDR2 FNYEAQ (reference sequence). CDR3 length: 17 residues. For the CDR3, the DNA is TGTGCTAGCAGCTTCACCTCCTTTGTAATAATCCCAGAGACCCAGTACTTC. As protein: CASSFTSFVIIPETQYF.

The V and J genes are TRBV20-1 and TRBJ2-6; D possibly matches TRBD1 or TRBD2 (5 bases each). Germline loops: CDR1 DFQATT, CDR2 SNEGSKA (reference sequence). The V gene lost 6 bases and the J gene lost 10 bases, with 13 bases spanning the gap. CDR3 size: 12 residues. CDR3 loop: CSARDLENVLTF. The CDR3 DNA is TGCAGTGCCAGGGACCTTGAAAACGTCCTGACTTTC.

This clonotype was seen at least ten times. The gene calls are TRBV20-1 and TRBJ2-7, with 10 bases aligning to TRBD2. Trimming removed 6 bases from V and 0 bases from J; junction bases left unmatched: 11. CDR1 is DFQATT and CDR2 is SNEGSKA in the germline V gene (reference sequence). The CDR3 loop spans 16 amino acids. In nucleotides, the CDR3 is TGCAGTGCAGCACCTCCTAGCGGGGGTTACTCCTACGAGCAGTACTTC. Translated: CSAAPPSGGYSYEQYF.

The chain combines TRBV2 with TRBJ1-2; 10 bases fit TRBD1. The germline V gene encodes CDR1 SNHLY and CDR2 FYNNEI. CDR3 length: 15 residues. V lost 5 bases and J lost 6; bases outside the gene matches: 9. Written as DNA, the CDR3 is TGTGCCAGCAGTAACCGGGACAGGGGTGGAGATGGCTACACCTTC. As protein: CASSNRDRGGDGYTF.

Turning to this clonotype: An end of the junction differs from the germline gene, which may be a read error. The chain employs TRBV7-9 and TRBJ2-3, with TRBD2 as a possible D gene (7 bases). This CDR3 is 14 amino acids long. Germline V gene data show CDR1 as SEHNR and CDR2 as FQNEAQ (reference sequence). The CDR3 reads CASNLGGATDTQYF. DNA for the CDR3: TGTGCCAGCAACTTAGGGGGGGCCACGGATACGCAGTATTTT. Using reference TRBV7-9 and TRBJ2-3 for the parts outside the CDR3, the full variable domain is DTGVSQNPRHKITKRGQNVTFRCDPISEHNRLYWYRQTLGQGPEFLTYFQNEAQLEKSRLLSDRFSAERPKGSFSTLEIQRTEQGDSAMYLCASNLGGATDTQYFGPGTRLTVL.

The CDR3, as DNA: TGTGCCAGCAGTATAGCGGGAGTCAGCAATGAGCAGTTCTTC. Translated: CASSIAGVSNEQFF. The J gene is TRBJ2-1, the V gene TRBV25-1; 9 bases agree with TRBD2. This CDR3 has 14 residues. V lost 5 bases to trimming and J lost 6 bases; unmatched junction nucleotides: 5. Germline V gives CDR1 MGHDK, CDR2 SYGVNS. The complete variable domain, with remaining parts taken from reference TRBV25-1 and TRBJ2-1, reads EADIYQTPRYLVIGTGKKITLECSQTMGHDKMYWYQQDPGMELHLIHYSYGVNSTEKGDLSSESTVSRIRTEHFPLTLESARPSHTSQYLCASSIAGVSNEQFFGPGTRLTVL.

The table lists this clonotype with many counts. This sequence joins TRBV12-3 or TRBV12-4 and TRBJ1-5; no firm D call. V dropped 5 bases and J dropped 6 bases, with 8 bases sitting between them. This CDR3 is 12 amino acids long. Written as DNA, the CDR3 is TGTGCCAGCAGTCCCCGTAGTCAGCCCCAGCATTTT. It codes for CASSPRSQPQHF.